The clone carrying this T cell receptor (beta chain) was counted a few times. Its antigen is undetermined. The data are from a study of cytomegalovirus exposure and HLA in healthy donors. This CDR3 contains 14 residues. After removal of 8 bases from V and 6 bases from J, the junction contained 10 bases not matched to a gene. Germline CDR1 reads MDHEN; CDR2 reads SYDVKM. Study-wide results and caveats: Sequencing likely generated an artifact that appeared as a cluster of highly shared sequence variants. Among TCR sequences, most were rare, though some public TCRs appeared in many donors. The productive fraction for most TCR beta V segments was about 87% or about 30% in an earlier analysis.

Primers for the PCR totalled 60 Vbeta and 13 Jbeta. Clones were sequenced by immunoSEQ multiplex PCR, and TCRdb holds only the in-frame ones, with some missing. The data contain hundreds of thousands of clones, just over 70% of them singletons. The rearrangement uses TRBV28 and TRBJ1-5, with 7 bases lining up with TRBD1. The TCR was taken from a female donor in good health and CMV-seronegative. Sequencing input: PBMCs. CDR3 in amino acids: CASSRDRVGQPQHF. The CDR3 DNA follows: TGTGCCAGCTCCAGAGACAGGGTCGGTCAGCCCCAGCATTTT.